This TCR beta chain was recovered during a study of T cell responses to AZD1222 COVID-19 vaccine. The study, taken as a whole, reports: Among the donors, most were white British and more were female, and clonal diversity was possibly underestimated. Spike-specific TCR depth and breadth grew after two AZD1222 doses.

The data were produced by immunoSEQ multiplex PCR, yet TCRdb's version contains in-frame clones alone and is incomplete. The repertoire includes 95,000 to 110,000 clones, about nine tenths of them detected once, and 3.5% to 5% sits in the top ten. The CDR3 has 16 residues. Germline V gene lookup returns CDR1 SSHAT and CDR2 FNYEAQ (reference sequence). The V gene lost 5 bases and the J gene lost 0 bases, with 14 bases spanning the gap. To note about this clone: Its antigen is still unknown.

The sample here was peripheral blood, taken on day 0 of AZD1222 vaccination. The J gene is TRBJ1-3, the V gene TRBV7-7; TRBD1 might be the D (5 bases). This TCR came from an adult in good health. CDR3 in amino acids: CASSAGFPGSGNTIYF. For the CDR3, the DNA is TGTGCCAGCAGCGCAGGGTTCCCGGGCTCTGGAAACACCATATATTTT.